This T cell receptor (beta chain) was obtained from a study of T cells in Graves' hyperthyroidism and ophthalmopathy. Study context: Peripheral blood was acquired at first diagnosis, ahead of any therapy whatsoever.

On this clonotype: Its specificity is unknown.

The J segment lost 8 bases and the V segment lost 8 bases, leaving 5 bases of the junction unmatched. The CDR3 is 13 residues long. The germline V gene has CDR1 SNHLY and CDR2 FYNNEI. Using RNA transcripts as the source, TCR beta CDR3 regions were amplified. The primer set for the first-round RT-PCR of the TCR CDR3 was HTBI. TCRdb called the multiplex PCR reads again in MiXCR, with one record for every CDR3 protein. The profile shows hundreds of thousands of distinct CDR3 sequences, approximately 40% of them singletons. Study-wide results and caveats: In blood, most of the thyroid clonotypes expanded above 0.001 were also present. Using 13 V-J features, a model discriminated ophthalmopathy from stable hyperthyroidism.

Newly diagnosed hyperthyroidism patients aged 18 to 65 years had disease lasting under 2 months. This chain uses TRBV2 with TRBJ1-6, with 8 bases matching TRBD1. This receptor was obtained from a man younger than 30 with Graves' hyperthyroidism. The sample consisted of blood. DNA for the CDR3: TGTGCCAGCTTGCAGGGGGCCGATTCACCCCTCCACTTT. It encodes CASLQGADSPLHF.